A selection of T cell receptor beta chains follows, all from one sample in a study of blood T cells in healthy people across ages. TCRdb re-analysed the 5' RACE reads in MiXCR, keeping a single row per CDR3 protein. The sample holds around 1.7 million distinct CDR3 sequences; 28% are singletons and the top ten take 7% to 9%. Source material: blood. All receptors derive from a woman aged 25 to 39 in good health. The CDR3 runs from the conserved cysteine through the conserved F or W. The D gene is left open where the match is weak. Some rows mark clone size as missing; the rest say once, few, many or name a class of expanded clone.

size,V,D,J,CDR3,DNA
-,TRBV6-5,TRBD1,TRBJ1-6,CASSGRGPGNSPLHF,TGTGCCAGCAGTGGGAGGGGGCCGGGGAATTCACCCCTCCACTTT
-,TRBV20-1,-,TRBJ2-7,CSCFVPVGSGNEQYF,TGCAGTTGTTTTGTCCCCGTCGGCTCAGGCAATGAGCAGTACTTC
-,TRBV6-5,-,TRBJ2-1,CASINNRDETNEQFF,TGTGCCAGCATCAACAACCGGGACGAAACCAATGAGCAGTTCTTC
-,TRBV18,-,TRBJ2-1,CASSPLQENEQFF,TGTGCCAGCTCACCGTTACAGGAGAATGAGCAGTTCTTC
many,TRBV6-6,-,TRBJ2-4,CASSYGQGGNIQYF,TGTGCCAGCAGTTACGGGCAGGGGGGGAACATTCAGTACTTC
-,TRBV12-3/TRBV12-4,-,TRBJ2-5,CASNTQGLDETRYF,TGTGCCAGCAATACACAGGGCCTAGACGAGACCCGGTACTTC
-,TRBV7-6,TRBD1,TRBJ2-3,CASSPSPGQSWDTQYF,TGTGCCAGCAGCCCAAGTCCGGGACAGTCTTGGGATACGCAGTATTTT
few,TRBV28,TRBD1,TRBJ1-1,CASSAGGMNTEAFF,TGTGCCAGCAGTGCAGGGGGCATGAACACTGAAGCTTTCTTT
few,TRBV18,-,TRBJ2-5,CASSPGRSTETQYF,TGTGCCAGCTCACCAGGGAGATCAACGGAGACCCAGTACTTC
-,TRBV6-5,TRBD2,TRBJ2-1,CASSNSGGKYNEQFF,TGTGCCAGCAGTAATAGCGGGGGGAAGTACAATGAGCAGTTCTTC
once,TRBV6-5,-,TRBJ2-7,CASSYWAKVPLYEQYF,TGTGCCAGCAGTTACTGGGCGAAGGTCCCTCTCTACGAGCAGTACTTC
few,TRBV5-1,-,TRBJ2-1,CASSLAVSEGEQFF,TGCGCCAGCAGCTTGGCCGTTAGTGAGGGTGAGCAGTTCTTC
-,TRBV29-1,-,TRBJ1-2,CSVRASTWGYTF,TGCAGCGTTAGAGCGTCTACCTGGGGCTACACCTTC
-,TRBV30,TRBD2,TRBJ2-3,CAWSDNSGGTDTQYF,TGTGCCTGGAGTGACAATAGCGGGGGGACAGATACGCAGTATTTT
-,TRBV5-1,-,TRBJ1-1,CASSRGYPGGNTEAFF,TGCGCCAGCAGCCGAGGGTACCCCGGGGGGAACACTGAAGCTTTCTTT
few,TRBV12-5,-,TRBJ2-7,CASGIADSGYEQYF,TGTGCTAGTGGTATAGCAGACAGCGGCTACGAGCAGTACTTC
-,TRBV30,-,TRBJ2-1,CAWSVPAFNEQFF,TGTGCCTGGAGTGTACCGGCCTTTAATGAGCAGTTCTTC
many,TRBV12-3/TRBV12-4,TRBD2,TRBJ2-1,CASTLGTSPYNEQFF,TGTGCCAGCACCTTAGGGACTAGCCCCTACAATGAGCAGTTCTTC
few,TRBV18,-,TRBJ2-1,CASSPPLANEQFF,TGTGCCAGCTCACCACCGCTAGCGAATGAGCAGTTCTTC
few,TRBV11-2,-,TRBJ2-5,CASIHSSGRPEETQYF,TGTGCCAGCATCCATTCGAGCGGGCGCCCTGAAGAGACCCAGTACTTC
few,TRBV5-5,-,TRBJ2-1,CASSFLLDALGLWNEQFF,TGTGCCAGCAGCTTCCTCCTGGACGCATTGGGACTGTGGAATGAGCAGTTCTTC
few,TRBV5-1,-,TRBJ2-7,CASSSLSLPTYEQYF,TGCGCCAGCAGCTCCCTTAGCTTACCAACCTACGAGCAGTACTTC
few,TRBV7-9,-,TRBJ2-4,CASSTEAGRSYIQYF,TGTGCCAGCAGCACGGAGGCAGGGAGATCGTACATTCAGTACTTC
-,TRBV24-1,TRBD1,TRBJ2-5,CATSDMGQGTKETQYF,TGTGCCACCAGTGACATGGGACAGGGGACAAAAGAGACCCAGTACTTC
-,TRBV5-1,-,TRBJ2-5,CASSRRLAPGKVEETQYF,TGCGCCAGCAGCCGCAGGCTAGCACCCGGAAAAGTGGAAGAGACCCAGTACTTC
-,TRBV6-6,TRBD1,TRBJ2-5,CASSPGQGGLETQYF,TGTGCCAGCAGTCCCGGACAGGGGGGCTTAGAGACCCAGTACTTC
few,TRBV29-1,-,TRBJ1-1,CSVKRRARDEAFF,TGCAGCGTCAAACGCAGGGCTCGGGATGAAGCTTTCTTT
-,TRBV5-1,-,TRBJ2-5,CASSLSADQETQYF,TGCGCCAGCAGCTTGAGCGCCGACCAAGAGACCCAGTACTTC
-,TRBV9,-,TRBJ2-2,CASSVFSNTGELFF,TGTGCCAGCAGCGTATTCTCGAACACCGGGGAGCTGTTTTTT
few,TRBV25-1,-,TRBJ2-1,CASSEGSKQFF,TGTGCCAGCAGTGAAGGCAGCAAGCAGTTCTTC
-,TRBV5-4,TRBD2,TRBJ2-5,CASSKTSGALQETQYF,TGTGCCAGCAGCAAGACTAGCGGGGCCCTTCAAGAGACCCAGTACTTC
-,TRBV20-1,-,TRBJ2-3,CSAIRSDTQYF,TGCAGTGCTATACGGTCCGATACGCAGTATTTT
few,TRBV5-6,-,TRBJ2-5,CASSFEQVQETQYF,TGTGCCAGCAGCTTTGAGCAAGTCCAAGAGACCCAGTACTTC
many,TRBV6-6,-,TRBJ1-2,CASSPGTTGYTF,TGTGCCAGCAGCCCCGGGACTACTGGCTACACCTTC
many,TRBV7-2,TRBD2,TRBJ2-1,CASSLRGGAYNEQFF,TGTGCCAGCAGCTTACGGGGGGGCGCCTACAATGAGCAGTTCTTC
-,TRBV7-2,TRBD1,TRBJ1-2,CARPLGTALYYGYTF,TGTGCCAGACCGCTAGGGACAGCGCTTTACTATGGCTACACCTTC
-,TRBV3-1,-,TRBJ2-3,CAASTTDTQYF,TGTGCCGCGTCGACCACAGATACGCAGTATTTT
-,TRBV6-6,TRBD1,TRBJ2-3,CASSYSDRGPDTQYF,TGTGCCAGCAGTTACTCGGACAGGGGGCCAGATACGCAGTATTTT
-,TRBV20-1,TRBD2,TRBJ2-5,CSARDRTSGTNEQYF,TGCAGTGCTAGAGATCGGACTAGCGGTACAAATGAGCAGTACTTC
-,TRBV14,TRBD1,TRBJ1-1,CASSRGGLTEAFF,TGTGCCAGCAGCCGAGGGGGCTTAACTGAAGCTTTCTTT
-,TRBV10-2,-,TRBJ2-5,CASIEGGYNEQYF,TGCGCCAGCATCGAGGGGGGGTACAATGAGCAGTACTTC
many,TRBV20-1,-,TRBJ1-1,CSASSRTDNTEAFF,TGCAGTGCTTCCTCTAGGACAGATAACACTGAAGCTTTCTTT
-,TRBV20-1,TRBD2,TRBJ2-7,CSAHRTSGSREQYF,TGCAGTGCTCATCGGACTAGCGGGAGTAGAGAGCAGTACTTC
-,TRBV14,TRBD2,TRBJ2-7,CASSQLRRGLASSYEQYF,TGTGCCAGCAGCCAGCTAAGACGTGGACTAGCGAGCTCCTACGAGCAGTACTTC
-,TRBV6-4,-,TRBJ2-1,CASRGGVLYEQFF,TGTGCCAGCCGCGGAGGCGTTCTTTACGAGCAGTTCTTC